These 16 T cell receptor beta chains originate from one sample sequenced in a study of OX40 agonist ivuxolimab in advanced cancers. Preparation of the library involved the immunoSEQ multiplex PCR assay. Imported from immuneACCESS, the table was reduced by TCRdb to in-frame sequences with V and J called. These copies leave out some clones; in studies compared against another copy, an unresolved V gene accounts for under half, and the cause of the remainder is not known. This sample holds about 50,000 clones; around nine tenths were observed only once. Of the sample, 0.77% is held by the ten largest clones. Sequencing was performed on CD4+ or CD8+ T cells sorted from blood, taken in a trial of the OX40 agonist ivuxolimab. The source is an adult with an advanced solid tumor such as melanoma, head and neck, liver or kidney cancer.

Only a few counts were recorded for this clone. This sequence joins TRBV6-1 and TRBJ1-2; 7 positions agree with TRBD1. This CDR3 contains 13 residues. V trimming: 6 bases; J trimming: 3 bases; junction bases outside the gene matches: 4. CDR1 is MNHNS, CDR2 SASEGT, per germline. CDR3 in amino acids: CASRGQNYYGYTF. CDR3 in DNA: TGTGCCAGCAGGGGACAGAACTACTATGGCTACACCTTC.

CDR3 protein: CASSVTPGQSKTQYF. CDR3 nucleotide sequence: TGTGCCAGCAGTGTCACCCCGGGACAGAGCAAGACCCAGTACTTC. The chain is built from TRBV6-1 and TRBJ2-5, with TRBD1 identical over 7 bases. Germline V gene sequence: CDR1 MNHNS, CDR2 SASEGT. CDR3 size: 15 residues. J was trimmed by 6 bases and V by 4 bases; bases with no gene match: 11.

This chain links TRBV4-1 with TRBJ2-3; D perhaps matches TRBD1 (6 bases). The germline V and J ends were trimmed by 3 bases and 2 bases, with 21 bases remaining between them. The CDR3 loop spans 18 amino acids. Per germline, CDR1 MGHRA and CDR2 YSYEKL. The CDR3 protein is CASSQENTGLRVTDTQYF. The CDR3 nucleotides are TGCGCCAGCAGCCAGGAAAATACAGGGCTCCGCGTCACAGATACGCAGTATTTT.

The chain employs TRBV2 and TRBJ2-4; TRBD1 might be the D (6 bases). Trimming took 5 bases from V and 3 from J, leaving 17 bases between them. CDR3 length equals 16 residues. Germline CDR1 reads SNHLY; CDR2 reads FYNNEI. The CDR3 here is CASSSGRGGGKNIQYF. CDR3 DNA: TGTGCCAGCAGTTCAGGCAGGGGCGGCGGCAAAAACATTCAGTACTTC.

The gene calls are TRBV5-1 and TRBJ2-1; 10 bases fit TRBD2. This CDR3 has 16 amino acids. The V segment lost 0 bases and the J segment 4 bases; nucleotides outside the gene matches: 4. Germline CDR1 SGHRS, CDR2 YFSETQ. The CDR3 protein is CASSLGASGGYNEQFF. Here the CDR3 DNA reads TGCGCCAGCAGCTTGGGGGCTAGCGGGGGTTACAATGAGCAGTTCTTC. The whole variable domain, filled in from reference TRBV5-1 and TRBJ2-1, reads KAGVTQTPRYLIKTRGQQVTLSCSPISGHRSVSWYQQTPGQGLQFLFEYFSETQRNKGNFPGRFSGRQFSNSRSEMNVSTLELGDSALYLCASSLGASGGYNEQFFGPGTRLTVL.

The chain joins TRBV19 to TRBJ2-5; D gene uncertain. The CDR3 loop spans 13 amino acids. Germline V CDR1 and CDR2: LNHDA, SQIVND (reference sequence). V was clipped by 5 bases and J by 7 bases, with 14 bases between them. The CDR3 DNA follows: TGTGCCAGTAGTTCAGCTAAGGCAGGGACCCAGTACTTC. Its protein product is CASSSAKAGTQYF.

Only a few counts were recorded for this clone. V and J are TRBV4-1 and TRBJ1-4, with D hard to call. Germline V gives CDR1 MGHRA, CDR2 YSYEKL. V dropped 0 bases and J dropped 8 bases, with 10 bases sitting between them. CDR3 length equals 14 residues. CDR3 loop: CASSQDQSWEKLFF. The CDR3 nucleotides are TGCGCCAGCAGCCAAGATCAATCGTGGGAAAAACTGTTTTTT.

V usage is TRBV29-1 and J usage is TRBJ2-1; 7 nucleotides align to TRBD1. Germline trimming cut 3 bases from V and 5 bases from J; bases unmatched to any gene: 10. The CDR3 is 15 residues long. Germline assignment: CDR1 SQVTM and CDR2 ANQGSEA. The CDR3 nucleotides are TGCAGCGTTGAGTCAGGGGGAGCACGGCACAATGAGCAGTTCTTC. Translated, it gives CSVESGGARHNEQFF.

V gene TRBV7-2 combines with J gene TRBJ1-1; no reliable D call. Looked up from germline, CDR1 is SGHTA and CDR2 is FQGNSA. The CDR3 has 14 amino acids. Between the trimmed V and J ends, which lost 1 base and 1 base, there was a span of 7 bases. This chain's CDR3 is CASSLGASNTEAFF. Here the CDR3 DNA reads TGTGCCAGCAGCTTAGGGGCGTCGAACACTGAAGCTTTCTTT.

V gene TRBV25-1 combines with J gene TRBJ1-1; D call uncertain. The V gene lost 2 bases and the J gene lost 0 bases, with 10 bases spanning the gap. Germline values: CDR1 MGHDK, CDR2 SYGVNS. The CDR3 has 15 residues. The CDR3 sequence is CASSEQGSLNTEAFF. The CDR3 DNA reads TGTGCCAGCAGTGAACAAGGCTCTCTGAACACTGAAGCTTTCTTT.

V usage is TRBV10-3 and J usage is TRBJ2-3, with D possibly matching TRBD1 (5 bases). The V end lost 9 bases, the J end lost 0 bases, and 10 bases lay between the germline ends. The germline V gene encodes CDR1 ENHRY and CDR2 SYGVKD. The CDR3 is 13 residues long. The CDR3 bases are TGTGCCATACGAGACAGCAGCACAGATACGCAGTATTTT. As protein: CAIRDSSTDTQYF.

V is TRBV6-1 and J is TRBJ1-5; D not resolved. V shed 2 bases and J shed 0 bases, with 11 bases lying between them. CDR1 and CDR2 (germline): MNHNS, SASEGT. The CDR3 is made up of 16 amino acids. The CDR3 reads CASSELSGYSNQPQHF. The CDR3 DNA sequence: TGTGCCAGCAGTGAACTATCGGGGTATAGCAATCAGCCCCAGCATTTT.

This clone was picked up one time. V usage is TRBV7-2 and J usage is TRBJ2-5; maybe TRBD1 (8 bases). This CDR3 has 14 amino acids. V dropped 4 bases and J dropped 4 bases, with 13 bases sitting between them. Looked up from germline, CDR1 is SGHTA and CDR2 is FQGNSA. CDR3 region: CASSYNRGGETQYF. CDR3 bases: TGTGCCAGCAGCTACAACAGGGGGGGAGAGACCCAGTACTTC.

V usage is TRBV5-1 and J usage is TRBJ2-7; D is unclear. The germline V gene has CDR1 SGHRS and CDR2 YFSETQ. Trimming pared 0 bases from V and 3 bases from J, leaving 16 bases between. The CDR3 is 16 amino acids. The CDR3 DNA follows: TGCGCCAGCAGCTTGGCCGGAATAGCCTGGGACTACGAGCAGTACTTC. This translates into CASSLAGIAWDYEQYF.

The V call is TRBV5-6, the J call TRBJ2-3; no firm D call. Trimming removed 2 bases at V and 0 bases at J, with 4 bases between. This CDR3 is 13 amino acids long. Germline CDR1 SGHDT, CDR2 YYEEEE. In DNA form, the CDR3 reads TGTGCCAGCAGCTTAACTAGCACAGATACGCAGTATTTT. Translation: CASSLTSTDTQYF.

The chain employs TRBV25-1 and TRBJ1-1; 9 bases map to TRBD1. Germline lookup yields CDR1 MGHDK and CDR2 SYGVNS. The V and J ends lost 6 bases and 0 bases, in that order; junction bases with no gene match: 5. This CDR3 is built from 15 residues. The CDR3 loop reads CASRGTGGLNTEAFF. Written as DNA, the CDR3 is TGTGCCAGCAGAGGTACAGGGGGCTTGAACACTGAAGCTTTCTTT.